Sequencing of this TCR beta chain was carried out in a study of blood T cell repertoires in COVID-19 (dated by TCRdb to about 2020). The study in broad terms: The collaborator samples originated in the United States, Italy and Spain and spanned the acute and convalescent phases of COVID-19. The dataset comprised deeply sampled blood TCRbeta repertoires from subjects exposed to, actively infected with, or recovered from COVID-19. The material from the prospective study consisted of cDNA or gDNA derived from T cells, B-cell-depleted T cells, or PBMCs. Where available, HLA class I and class II types were obtained from metadata supplied by the sample provider rather than from assay-based typing. A freely available public database, intended as a resource for researchers studying the immune response to SARS-CoV-2, is where the repertoires were released. A de-identified subject ID, COVID-19 status, age in years and sex were almost always included in the sample metadata. The samples were drawn from the first 160 participants of the ongoing ImmuneRACE study and from over a thousand subjects provided by 6 global collaborators. Here is what the overall study found, with its caveats: The amount of clinical and demographic metadata varied by source and participant and was provided uncurated.

TCRbeta CDR3 regions were amplified from genomic DNA by means of the immunoSEQ Assay, a bias-controlled multiplex PCR. Per the source publication's procedure: Nucleated cell counts per sample were estimated from amplification of reference gene primers within the assay. To quantify the absolute abundance of each unique TCRbeta CDR3 rearrangement, sequence reads were collapsed and filtered. For each sample, productive Simpson clonality was calculated by taking the square root of Simpson's diversity index across productive rearrangements. TCRdb retrieved this table from immuneACCESS and kept in-frame rearrangements only. Not all clones are present; in checked studies, unresolved V genes account for under half, and no reason is known for the remainder. That table is the source of V, J and clone size, and D and trimming were worked out from the DNA. In this sample the table shows about 27,000 clones, more than 80% of which occur a single time. The ten most abundant clones make up under 45% of the sample.

Whole blood was collected in K2EDTA tubes by collaborating institutions according to the institutions' own protocols. For TCRbeta analysis, collaborators shipped samples in one of three forms: frozen whole blood, isolated PBMCs, or DNA extracted from either of those sample types. The germline V gene supplies CDR1 MGHRA and CDR2 YSYEKL. The CDR3 starts with the cysteine, ends with the phenylalanine, and has 14 residues. Only CDR3 DNA remains: 42 bases, in frame from the first base. V sheds 4 bases and J sheds 2 bases, leaving 12 bases between their ends. With regard to this clone: This clone's antigen is unknown. Base-call qualities are not available, and no considerably larger clone is one nucleotide away.

Recombination linked TRBV4-1 to TRBJ2-7; possibly the D gene is TRBD2, per 6 matching bases. The receptor comes from a woman aged 80 or older with acute or convalescent COVID-19. The sample comprised peripheral blood. CDR3 sequence: CASSPLALAYEQYF. The sequenced DNA: TGCGCCAGCAGCCCACTAGCTCTAGCCTACGAGCAGTACTTC.